Following are 25 T cell receptor beta chains from one sample sequenced in a study of cytomegalovirus exposure and HLA in healthy donors. Primers for the PCR totalled 60 Vbeta and 13 Jbeta. Assay: immunoSEQ multiplex PCR; the TCRdb copy retains only in-frame clones and omits some. The data hold under 150,000 clones, with 65% to 85% observed a single time. The material sequenced was PBMCs. These receptors originate from a boy aged 5-17 years in good health and CMV-seronegative.

V gene TRBV27 combines with J gene TRBJ2-7, with D possibly TRBD2 on 6 matching bases. In germline, CDR1 is MNHEY, CDR2 SMNVEV (reference sequence). The V end lost 5 bases, the J end lost 2 bases, and 10 bases lay between the germline ends. This CDR3 is 13 amino acids long. The CDR3 coding sequence is TGTGCCAGCAGTCCGGGACTTACCTACGAGCAGTACTTC. It encodes CASSPGLTYEQYF.

The chain employs TRBV12-5 and TRBJ1-1; D gene ambiguous. The V end lost 5 bases, the J end lost 4 bases, and 14 bases lay between the germline ends. CDR1 and CDR2 from the germline V gene are LGHNT and FRNRAP. There are 14 residues in the CDR3. CDR3 coding DNA: TGTGCTAGTGGTGTTTGGGAGGGTCGCACTGAAGCTTTCTTT. Protein sequence: CASGVWEGRTEAFF.

This clone was seen more than once but under ten times. The chain is built from TRBV29-1 and TRBJ1-2; tentatively, D is TRBD1 (5 bases). The CDR3 is made up of 12 amino acids. The V gene's germline CDR1 is SQVTM and CDR2 ANQGSEA. Trimming removed 3 bases from V and 4 bases from J, with 9 bases in between. The CDR3 coding sequence is TGCAGCGTTGAGTTGGGGCTCTATGGCTACACCTTC. As protein: CSVELGLYGYTF.

This clone was observed a few times. The V call is TRBV19, the J call TRBJ1-5; a weak D match, TRBD1 (6 bases). Germline V gene data show CDR1 as LNHDA and CDR2 as SQIVND (reference sequence). The V and J ends lost 7 bases and 4 bases respectively, with 14 bases between them. CDR3 length equals 14 residues. CDR3 sequence reads: CASTPGGANQPQHF. CDR3 DNA sequence: TGTGCCAGTACCCCTGGGGGGGCGAATCAGCCCCAGCATTTT. Together with reference TRBV19 and TRBJ1-5, the CDR3 gives the full variable domain: DGGITQSPKYLFRKEGQNVTLSCEQNLNHDAMYWYRQDPGQGLRLIYYSQIVNDFQKGDIAEGYSVSREKKESFPLTVTSAQKNPTAFYLCASTPGGANQPQHFGDGTRLSIL.

The V gene is TRBV29-1, the J gene TRBJ1-1; 7 bases fit TRBD1. V dropped 6 bases and J dropped 7; count of bases not matched to a gene: 5. Germline V CDR1 and CDR2: SQVTM, ANQGSEA. This CDR3 is 11 amino acids long. CDR3 region: CSVRQGGEAFF. CDR3 coding DNA: TGCAGCGTACGACAGGGCGGTGAAGCTTTCTTT.

This clone appeared a few times. This chain joins TRBV4-3 and TRBJ2-1, with 7 bases lining up with TRBD2. The germline CDR1 and CDR2 sequences are LGHNA and YSLEER. Trimming at V came to 0 bases and at J to 0 bases, leaving 5 bases not matched to a gene. The CDR3 loop spans 17 amino acids. Written as DNA, the CDR3 is TGCGCCAGCAGCCAAGATCCCGGGAGGCCCTCCTACAATGAGCAGTTCTTC. Residues: CASSQDPGRPSYNEQFF.

The CDR3 DNA sequence: TGTGCCAGCAGCCAACAGGTATACAGGGGCCATGAGCAGTTCTTC. Translated: CASSQQVYRGHEQFF. V gene TRBV6-5 combines with J gene TRBJ2-1; 7 positions agree with TRBD1. Germline V gene sequence: CDR1 MNHEY, CDR2 SVGAGI. This CDR3 has 15 residues. V dropped 6 bases and J dropped 8; count of bases not matched to a gene: 13.

The chain couples TRBV4-1 to TRBJ1-2; D perhaps matches TRBD1 (5 bases). This CDR3 has 15 amino acids. V lost 0 bases and J lost 9, with 17 bases in between. Germline lookup yields CDR1 MGHRA and CDR2 YSYEKL. CDR3: CASSQDLTFTGSYTF. DNA for the CDR3: TGCGCCAGCAGCCAAGACCTTACGTTCACAGGTAGCTACACCTTC.

The chain couples TRBV5-4 to TRBJ1-1; D not certain. Per the germline V gene, CDR1 is SGHNT and CDR2 is YYREEE (reference sequence). V dropped 10 bases and J dropped 1 base, with 14 bases sitting between them. The CDR3 has 13 residues. CDR3 bases: TGTGCCGGAAAATTGCGGGGGAACACTGAAGCTTTCTTT. It encodes CAGKLRGNTEAFF.

The V call is TRBV9, the J call TRBJ2-1; the match to TRBD1 covers 9 bases. J gave up 6 bases and V 4 bases, and 14 bases lay outside the gene matches. Germline V gene sequence: CDR1 SGDLS, CDR2 YYNGEE. This CDR3 comprises 17 residues. CDR3 loop: CASSTPSTGGIVNEQFF. CDR3 in DNA: TGTGCCAGCAGCACCCCTTCGACAGGGGGTATTGTCAATGAGCAGTTCTTC. The full variable domain, its missing parts supplied by reference TRBV9 and TRBJ2-1, is DSGVTQTPKHLITATGQRVTLRCSPRSGDLSVYWYQQSLDQGLQFLIQYYNGEERAKGNILERFSAQQFPDLHSELNLSSLELGDSALYFCASSTPSTGGIVNEQFFGPGTRLTVL.

The V gene is TRBV6-4, the J gene TRBJ2-3; unclear D gene. The CDR3 is 13 residues long. Per the germline V gene, CDR1 is MRHNA and CDR2 is SNTAGT. V was cut by 2 bases and J by 2 bases, with 5 bases left in between. Here the CDR3 reads CASSDEFTDTQYF. The CDR3 DNA reads as TGTGCCAGCAGTGACGAGTTCACAGATACGCAGTATTTT.

The CDR3 region is CASSYSGRTQETQYF. CDR3 DNA sequence: TGTGCCAGCAGTTACTCGGGCCGGACACAAGAGACCCAGTACTTC. The chain couples TRBV6-5 to TRBJ2-5; D possibly corresponds to TRBD1 (5 bases). Between the trimmed V and J ends, which lost 0 bases and 2 bases, there was a span of 10 bases. There are 15 residues in the CDR3. Per the germline V gene, CDR1 is MNHEY and CDR2 is SVGAGI.

This rearrangement joins TRBV6-6 to TRBJ2-1; 7 bases map to TRBD2. Germline V lookup: CDR1 MNHNY, CDR2 SVGAGI (reference sequence). J was trimmed by 3 bases and V by 6 bases; bases with no gene match: 11. The CDR3 has 16 residues. The CDR3, as DNA: TGTGCCAGCAGCTCCATCGCGGGAGCGGTCTACAATGAGCAGTTCTTC. This translates into CASSSIAGAVYNEQFF.

The chain links TRBV7-3 to TRBJ2-1, with D tentatively TRBD2 (7 bases). The CDR3 loop spans 17 amino acids. V lost 5 bases and J 0 bases, leaving 17 bases between the germline ends. Germline V gene lookup returns CDR1 SGHTA and CDR2 FQGTGA. The CDR3 sequence: CASSPEGGESSYNEQFF. CDR3 sequence (DNA): TGTGCCAGCAGCCCGGAGGGGGGGGAGAGCTCCTACAATGAGCAGTTCTTC.

V gene TRBV5-4 combines with J gene TRBJ1-2; D ambiguous. The V gene lost 0 bases and the J gene lost 7 bases, with 13 bases spanning the gap. The CDR3 length is 14 residues. The germline V gene encodes CDR1 SGHNT and CDR2 YYREEE (reference sequence). CDR3 nucleotides: TGTGCCAGCAGCTTGGGGCGGGCAGTCCCTGGCTACACCTTC. It translates to CASSLGRAVPGYTF.

V gene TRBV4-1 combines with J gene TRBJ2-1; D unresolved. CDR3 length: 11 amino acids. The ends were cut back, 3 bases at V and 7 bases at J, with 4 bases in the middle. The V gene's germline CDR1 is MGHRA and CDR2 YSYEKL. CDR3 in DNA: TGCGCCAGCAGCCATAATAATGAGCAGTTCTTC. Protein sequence: CASSHNNEQFF.

V gene TRBV5-4 combines with J gene TRBJ2-2, with 9 bases matching TRBD1. CDR3 size: 17 residues. Germline trimming cut 4 bases from V and 7 bases from J; bases unmatched to any gene: 14. Germline lookup yields CDR1 SGHNT and CDR2 YYREEE (reference sequence). The CDR3 loop is CASSPRIAQGAGGELFF. DNA for the CDR3: TGTGCCAGCAGCCCGAGAATTGCACAGGGGGCGGGCGGGGAGCTGTTTTTT.

The V gene is TRBV5-1, the J gene TRBJ2-3; tentatively, D is TRBD1 (7 bases). Trimming pared 4 bases from V and 2 bases from J, leaving 11 bases between. Germline CDR1 and CDR2: SGHRS and YFSETQ. The CDR3 is 14 amino acids. Here the CDR3 reads CASSRGTATDTQYF. In DNA form, the CDR3 reads TGCGCCAGCAGCCGGGGGACAGCCACAGATACGCAGTATTTT.

This sequence joins TRBV5-1 and TRBJ2-1, with TRBD2 identical over 10 bases. Germline V gene lookup returns CDR1 SGHRS and CDR2 YFSETQ. This CDR3 comprises 17 residues. V lost 4 bases and J lost 2; bases outside the gene matches: 9. The DNA of the CDR3 is TGCGCCAGCAGCGGGGTGCTAGCGGGAGTTGCCTACAATGAGCAGTTCTTC. Translation: CASSGVLAGVAYNEQFF.

V and J are TRBV7-8 and TRBJ1-3; D gene unclear. The germline V gene has CDR1 SGHVS and CDR2 FQNEAQ. V lost 2 bases and J lost 2, with 7 bases in between. This CDR3 spans 14 amino acids. CDR3 sequence: CASSLTDTGNTIYF. In nucleotides, the CDR3 is TGTGCCAGCAGCTTAACCGACACTGGAAACACCATATATTTT.

This clone was seen only once. The rearrangement links TRBV21-1 to TRBJ2-1; the DNA was not used to check the table's D call, TRBD1. TRBV21-1 is flagged as a pseudogene. CDR3 length: 12 residues. The CDR3 DNA sequence: TGTGCCAGCAGCAAACAGGGGGATGAGCAGTTCTTC. Encoded protein: CASSKQGDEQFF.

The J gene is TRBJ2-7, the V gene TRBV29-1; TRBD2 matches at 8 bases. This CDR3 spans 12 amino acids. The germline gives CDR1 SQVTM, CDR2 ANQGSEA. V lost 8 bases and J lost 3; bases outside the gene matches: 6. CDR3 sequence reads: CSTRGGNYEQYF. CDR3 nucleotides: TGCAGCACCCGGGGGGGGAACTACGAGCAGTACTTC.

The chain carries TRBV5-1 and TRBJ1-4; D is perhaps TRBD1 (5 bases). The CDR3 runs to 14 residues. V was cut by 3 bases and J by 8 bases, with 14 bases left in between. Germline lookup yields CDR1 SGHRS and CDR2 YFSETQ. The CDR3 is CASSWGGDGEKLFF. CDR3 in DNA: TGCGCCAGCAGCTGGGGCGGGGATGGGGAAAAACTGTTTTTT.

The chain links TRBV5-8 to TRBJ1-2; the D is unclear. V was pared by 1 base and J by 6 bases, with 10 bases between. The CDR3 is made up of 13 amino acids. The germline V gene has CDR1 SGHTS and CDR2 YDEGEE. CDR3 loop: CASSLSRSDGYTF. CDR3 bases: TGTGCCAGCAGCTTGAGTCGAAGCGATGGCTACACCTTC.

This rearrangement joins TRBV5-6 to TRBJ1-1, with TRBD1 as a possible D gene (6 bases). V was pared by 6 bases and J by 3 bases, with 18 bases between. The CDR3 extends over 15 amino acids. Germline V CDR1 and CDR2: SGHDT, YYEEEE. The CDR3 coding sequence is TGTGCCAGCACTCTCAGGCTGGGGGCGGACACTGAAGCTTTCTTT. Translated, it gives CASTLRLGADTEAFF.